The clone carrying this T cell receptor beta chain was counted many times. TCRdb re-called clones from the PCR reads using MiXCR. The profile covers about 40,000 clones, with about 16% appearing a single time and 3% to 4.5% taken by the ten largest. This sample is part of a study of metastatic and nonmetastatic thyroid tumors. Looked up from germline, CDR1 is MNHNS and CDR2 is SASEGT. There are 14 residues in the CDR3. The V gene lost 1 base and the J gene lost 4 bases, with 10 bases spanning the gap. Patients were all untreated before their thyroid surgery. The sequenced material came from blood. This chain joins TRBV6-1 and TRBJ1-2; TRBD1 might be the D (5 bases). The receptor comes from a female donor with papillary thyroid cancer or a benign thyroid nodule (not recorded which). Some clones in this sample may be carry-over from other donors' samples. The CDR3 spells CASSEDGQIYGYTF. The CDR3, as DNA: TGTGCCAGCAGTGAAGATGGACAAATCTATGGCTACACCTTC.